This T cell receptor beta chain was identified in a study of blood T cells in healthy people across ages. PCR was performed a second time for 7 to 11 cycles using a sample-barcoded 5' primer and a J-beta primer mix. TCRdb re-called the 5' RACE reads with MiXCR, one entry per CDR3 protein. The sample has more than 550,000 distinct CDR3 sequences; 22% are singletons. CDR1 is SGHTA and CDR2 is FQGNSA in the germline V gene. V gave up 4 bases and J gave up 0 bases, with 12 bases separating them. CDR3 size: 15 residues. The chain combines TRBV7-2 with TRBJ2-5; possible D gene TRBD1, 6 bases. Sequenced: blood. This TCR was recovered from a man in his 70s in good health. Written as DNA, the CDR3 is TGTGCCAGCAGCTCAGGGGTTTTGTACCAAGAGACCCAGTACTTC. It is translated as CASSSGVLYQETQYF.